The 24 T cell receptor beta chains below all came from one sample that was sequenced in a study of shared clonotypes between healthy human individuals (TCRdb year 2020). The library came from the immunoSEQ multiplex PCR assay. This is the immuneACCESS table as TCRdb keeps it, with only in-frame sequences that have V and J called. A part of the clones is gone; compared with another copy, unresolved V genes explain less than half, and the rest is unexplained. A total of around 500,000 clones appear in this sample, approximately 84% of them only once. The top ten constitute approximately 11% of the sample. Sequenced material: PBMCs. The receptors were gathered from a woman between 35 and 50 years old in good health. Some clones in this sample may be carry-over from other donors' samples.

The chain has TRBV11-2 and TRBJ2-5; tentative D call: TRBD1 (6 bases). The CDR3 is 16 residues long. V was pared by 2 bases and J by 5 bases, with 18 bases between. Germline CDR1 SGHAT, CDR2 FQNNGV. The CDR3 protein is CASSLQGIPLTETQYF. The CDR3 DNA reads as TGTGCCAGCAGCTTACAGGGGATCCCTTTGACGGAGACCCAGTACTTC.

The rearrangement links TRBV6-5 to TRBJ1-5, with a possible D match to TRBD1 (5 bases). There are 13 residues in the CDR3. V was shortened by 2 bases and J by 5 bases, with 7 bases between the two germline ends. Germline CDR1 reads MNHEY; CDR2 reads SVGAGI. The CDR3 loop reads CASSYRGDQPQHF. CDR3 nucleotides: TGTGCCAGCAGTTACAGGGGCGATCAGCCCCAGCATTTT.

This clone was detected ten times or more. The same CDR3 also results from other DNA sequences found in this sample. V gene TRBV27 combines with J gene TRBJ1-1; no clear D gene. The ends were cut back, 5 bases at V and 4 bases at J, with 11 bases in the middle. The CDR3 consists of 13 residues. In germline, CDR1 is MNHEY, CDR2 SMNVEV (reference sequence). In DNA, the CDR3 is TGTGCCAGCAGTACCCGTATGGGCACTGAAGCTTTCTTT. It encodes CASSTRMGTEAFF.

This chain uses TRBV11-3 with TRBJ2-3; D is possibly TRBD2 (7 bases). The CDR3 covers 16 residues. Trimming removed 1 base at V and 4 bases at J, with 15 bases between. Germline V gene sequence: CDR1 SGHNT, CDR2 YENEEA. The CDR3 DNA follows: TGTGCCAGCAGCTTAGGGCCGGGGGGCATTGCAGATACGCAGTATTTT. The encoded protein is CASSLGPGGIADTQYF.

Comments on this clone: This sequence is one base from a far larger clone and is likely a read error. This rearrangement joins TRBV9 to TRBJ2-6; tentatively, D is TRBD1 (5 bases). Germline CDR1 is SGDLS and CDR2 is YYNGEE. The CDR3 has 17 amino acids. The DNA for the CDR3 is TGTGCCAGCAGCCCGGTCGGTCCGAGCTCTGGGGCCAACGTCCTGGCTTTC. As protein: CASSPVGPSSGANVLAF.

The sample holds one count of this clone. The J gene is TRBJ1-1, the V gene TRBV11-2; 11 nucleotides match TRBD1. The CDR3 covers 15 residues. Germline CDR1 reads SGHAT; CDR2 reads FQNNGV. Trimming at V came to 6 bases and at J to 5 bases, leaving 8 bases not matched to a gene. The CDR3 coding sequence is TGTGCCAGCAGGCGATCTGGACAGGGGGCTACTGAAGCTTTCTTT. It translates to CASRRSGQGATEAFF.

The chain has TRBV9 and TRBJ1-2, with 10 bases identical to TRBD1. Trimming at V came to 2 bases and at J to 7 bases, leaving 11 bases not matched to a gene. The V gene's germline CDR1 is SGDLS and CDR2 YYNGEE. CDR3 length equals 16 residues. CDR3: CASSVSPGQGVGGYTF. CDR3 coding DNA: TGTGCCAGCAGCGTTTCTCCCGGACAGGGGGTCGGTGGCTACACCTTC.

The CDR3 sequence is CARRRIRANTEAFF. CDR3 bases: TGTGCCAGGCGGAGGATCAGGGCGAACACTGAAGCTTTCTTT. The J gene is TRBJ1-1, the V gene TRBV5-8; tentative D call: TRBD1 (5 bases). The germline V and J ends were trimmed by 8 bases and 1 base, with 15 bases remaining between them. Germline assignment: CDR1 SGHTS and CDR2 YDEGEE. The CDR3 runs to 14 residues.

To note about this clone: Given a much more abundant clone one base away, this may be a read error. This chain joins TRBV9 and TRBJ2-7; tentatively, D is TRBD2 (6 bases). Germline CDR1 reads SGDLS; CDR2 reads YYNGEE. Trimming cost V 0 bases and J 3 bases, with 13 bases left between them. The CDR3 extends over 15 amino acids. The DNA for the CDR3 is TGTGCCAGCAGCGTAGAGGGGAGGCCCAGCTACGAGCAGTACTTC. Its translation is CASSVEGRPSYEQYF. The complete variable domain, with remaining parts taken from reference TRBV9 and TRBJ2-7, reads DSGVTQTPKHLITATGQRVTLRCSPRSGDLSVYWYQQSLDQGLQFLIQYYNGEERAKGNILERFSAQQFPDLHSELNLSSLELGDSALYFCASSVEGRPSYEQYFGPGTRLTVT.

The rearrangement joins TRBV2 to TRBJ2-7; 7 positions match TRBD2. The CDR3 is made up of 14 amino acids. CDR1 is SNHLY and CDR2 is FYNNEI in the germline V gene. Trimming removed 6 bases from V and 0 bases from J; junction bases left unmatched: 5. The CDR3 sequence: CASSPKRGSYEQYF. DNA for the CDR3: TGTGCCAGCAGCCCAAAGCGGGGCTCCTACGAGCAGTACTTC.

The rearrangement uses TRBV6-6 and TRBJ2-3, with 12 nucleotides matching TRBD2. This CDR3 spans 15 amino acids. Germline CDR1 is MNHNY and CDR2 is SVGAGI (reference sequence). The V and J ends lost 4 bases and 4 bases, in that order; junction bases with no gene match: 3. The CDR3 coding sequence is TGTGCCAGCAGTTTCTCTAGCGGGAGGGCAGATACGCAGTATTTT. It is translated as CASSFSSGRADTQYF.

The CDR3 here is CASSSPGLAGVDTQYF. The DNA for the CDR3 is TGTGCCAGCAGCTCCCCGGGACTAGCGGGAGTAGATACGCAGTATTTT. The gene calls are TRBV7-9 and TRBJ2-3; 14 bases are a match to TRBD2. This CDR3 is built from 16 residues. V shed 4 bases, J shed 5 bases, and the junction held 5 bases outside the gene matches. Germline CDR1 reads SEHNR; CDR2 reads FQNEAQ (reference sequence).

The chain uses TRBV28 and TRBJ2-5; 7 nucleotides agree with TRBD2. CDR1 and CDR2 (germline): MDHEN, SYDVKM. The CDR3 is 15 amino acids. Unmatched junction bases numbered 2, after V lost 1 base and J lost 0 bases. The CDR3 reads CASSLSGGHQETQYF. DNA of the CDR3: TGTGCCAGCAGTTTATCGGGGGGACACCAAGAGACCCAGTACTTC.

The genes are TRBV18 and TRBJ2-1; D could derive from TRBD1 or TRBD2 (5 bases each). In germline, CDR1 is KGHSH, CDR2 LQKENI. The CDR3 spans 15 residues. V lost 2 bases and J 2 bases, leaving 10 bases between the germline ends. CDR3 sequence (DNA): TGTGCCAGCTCACCAAAAAGGGGACCCTACAATGAGCAGTTCTTC. Residues: CASSPKRGPYNEQFF.

The V and J genes are TRBV12-5 and TRBJ2-1; no definite D call. This CDR3 is 12 amino acids long. Germline lookup yields CDR1 LGHNT and CDR2 FRNRAP. Trimming removed 2 bases at V and 4 bases at J, with 3 bases between. The CDR3 spells CASGLNYNEQFF. In nucleotides, the CDR3 is TGTGCTAGTGGTTTGAATTACAATGAGCAGTTCTTC. The full variable domain, its missing parts supplied by reference TRBV12-5 and TRBJ2-1, is DARVTQTPRHKVTEMGQEVTMRCQPILGHNTVFWYRQTMMQGLELLAYFRNRAPLDDSGMPKDRFSAEMPDATLATLKIQPSEPRDSAVYFCASGLNYNEQFFGPGTRLTVL.

This clone has at least ten counts. Other nucleotide sequences in the sample specify the same CDR3. This sequence joins TRBV19 and TRBJ2-7; a possible D gene is TRBD1 (5 bases). Germline V gene data show CDR1 as LNHDA and CDR2 as SQIVND (reference sequence). This CDR3 region has 13 residues. Trimming took off 1 base at V and 3 bases at J, with 7 bases between the two ends. The DNA for the CDR3 is TGTGCCAGTAGTATAGCTCAGGGCTACGAGCAGTACTTC. Translated, it gives CASSIAQGYEQYF.

The chain carries TRBV7-9 and TRBJ1-1; 8 positions match TRBD1. This CDR3 region has 13 residues. The trim removed 6 bases at V and 7 bases at J, leaving 7 bases unmatched. The germline gives CDR1 SEHNR, CDR2 FQNEAQ (reference sequence). CDR3 sequence: CASRTGQAGEAFF. The CDR3 region has the DNA TGTGCCAGCAGAACGGGACAGGCGGGTGAAGCTTTCTTT. Variable domain in full (rest from reference TRBV7-9 and TRBJ1-1): DTGVSQNPRHKITKRGQNVTFRCDPISEHNRLYWYRQTLGQGPEFLTYFQNEAQLEKSRLLSDRFSAERPKGSFSTLEIQRTEQGDSAMYLCASRTGQAGEAFFGQGTRLTVV.

The V gene is TRBV18, the J gene TRBJ2-2; TRBD1 is a possible D gene (6 bases). The CDR3 is 15 amino acids. The V gene lost 2 bases and the J gene lost 6 bases, with 13 bases spanning the gap. The germline V gene has CDR1 KGHSH and CDR2 LQKENI. As DNA, the CDR3 is TGTGCCAGCTCACCAGAGACAGGAAACGCCGGGGAGCTGTTTTTT. Translation: CASSPETGNAGELFF.

As regards this clone: A single base is all that separates this from a far larger clone, so a read error is likely. The chain is built from TRBV2 and TRBJ2-1, with 10 bases matching TRBD2. This CDR3 comprises 11 residues. The V gene's germline CDR1 is SNHLY and CDR2 FYNNEI. CDR3 nucleotides: TGTGCCAGCAGTCCCGGGACTAGCGCCCTCTTC. Its protein product is CASSPGTSALF.

The chain is built from TRBV9 and TRBJ2-5; 9 nucleotides align to TRBD1. This CDR3 comprises 16 residues. Germline assignment: CDR1 SGDLS and CDR2 YYNGEE. Trimming removed 3 bases from V and 5 bases from J; junction bases left unmatched: 11. This chain's CDR3 is CASSAPTGGGWETQYF. The CDR3 coding sequence is TGTGCCAGCAGCGCCCCGACAGGGGGAGGGTGGGAGACCCAGTACTTC.

The chain has TRBV28 and TRBJ1-4; TRBD1 is a possible D gene (5 bases). Germline V gene lookup returns CDR1 MDHEN and CDR2 SYDVKM. Trimming removed 6 bases at V and 0 bases at J, with 11 bases between. CDR3 length equals 15 residues. CDR3 residues: CASSARDATNEKLFF. CDR3 coding DNA: TGTGCCAGCAGCGCCAGGGACGCAACTAATGAAAAACTGTTTTTT. The full variable domain, rest sourced from reference TRBV28 and TRBJ1-4, is DVKVTQSSRYLVKRTGEKVFLECVQDMDHENMFWYRQDPGLGLRLIYFSYDVKMKEKGDIPEGYSVSREKKERFSLILESASTNQTSMYLCASSARDATNEKLFFGSGTQLSVL.

This rearrangement joins TRBV6-1 to TRBJ2-2, with D possibly TRBD1 on 6 matching bases. Looked up from germline, CDR1 is MNHNS and CDR2 is SASEGT. The CDR3 is 13 amino acids. The V end was cut by 7 bases, the J end by 7 bases, with 13 bases between. The CDR3 DNA follows: TGTGCCAGCACCGACAGGCGTTACGGGGAGCTGTTTTTT. Translation: CASTDRRYGELFF.

Turning to this clone: This clone may be a read error of a much larger clone one base away. Here the CDR3 DNA reads TGTGCCAGCAGGGTGACAGGGGTAGAGACCCAGTACTTC. As protein: CASRVTGVETQYF. This sequence joins TRBV11-1 and TRBJ2-5; 8 nucleotides agree with TRBD1. This CDR3 spans 13 amino acids. The germline CDR1 and CDR2 sequences are SGHAT and FQDESV (reference sequence). Losses at the gene ends were 6 bases for V and 4 bases for J; bases not matched to a gene: 4.

This sequence joins TRBV6-1 and TRBJ2-1; 9 bases agree with TRBD1. The CDR3 runs to 15 residues. Trimming cost V 1 base and J 6 bases; bases outside gene matches: 4. The germline gives CDR1 MNHNS, CDR2 SASEGT. The CDR3, as DNA: TGTGCCAGCAGTGAAGGAGGACAGGGGTTCAATGAGCAGTTCTTC. Its protein is CASSEGGQGFNEQFF.